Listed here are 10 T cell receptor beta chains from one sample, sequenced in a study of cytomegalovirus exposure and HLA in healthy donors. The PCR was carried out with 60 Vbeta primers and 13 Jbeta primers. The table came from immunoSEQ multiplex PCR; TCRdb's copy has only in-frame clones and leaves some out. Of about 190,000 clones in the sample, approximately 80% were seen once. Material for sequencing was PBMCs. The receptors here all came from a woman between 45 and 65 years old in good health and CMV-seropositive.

The CDR3 region is CAITAGMGYTEAFF. DNA of the CDR3: TGTGCCATCACCGCGGGAATGGGGTACACTGAAGCTTTCTTT. The V gene is TRBV10-3, the J gene TRBJ1-1, with D unclear. Germline CDR1 reads ENHRY; CDR2 reads SYGVKD. V lost 7 bases to trimming and J lost 3 bases, with 15 bases between them. This CDR3 comprises 14 residues.

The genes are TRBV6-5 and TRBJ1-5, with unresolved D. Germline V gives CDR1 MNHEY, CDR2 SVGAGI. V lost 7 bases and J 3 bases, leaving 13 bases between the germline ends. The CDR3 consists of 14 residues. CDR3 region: CASTPAGYNQPQHF. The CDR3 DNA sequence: TGTGCCAGCACCCCAGCAGGATACAATCAGCCCCAGCATTTT.

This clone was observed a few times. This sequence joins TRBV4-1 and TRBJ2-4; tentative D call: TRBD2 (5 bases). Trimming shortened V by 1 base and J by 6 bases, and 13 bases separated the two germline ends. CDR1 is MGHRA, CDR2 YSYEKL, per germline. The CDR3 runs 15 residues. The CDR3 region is CASSQGMDLGNIQYF. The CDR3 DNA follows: TGCGCCAGCAGCCAAGGTATGGACTTAGGAAACATTCAGTACTTC.

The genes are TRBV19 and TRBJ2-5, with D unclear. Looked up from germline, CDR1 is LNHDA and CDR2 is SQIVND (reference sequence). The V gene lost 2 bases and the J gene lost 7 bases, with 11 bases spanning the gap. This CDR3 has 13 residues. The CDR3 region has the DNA TGTGCCAGTAGTATAATCAACCCCGGGACCCAGTACTTC. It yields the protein CASSIINPGTQYF.

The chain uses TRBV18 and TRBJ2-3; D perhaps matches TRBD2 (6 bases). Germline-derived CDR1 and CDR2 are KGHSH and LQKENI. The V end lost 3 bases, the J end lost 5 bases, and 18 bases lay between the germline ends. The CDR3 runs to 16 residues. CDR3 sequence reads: CASSPFETGVGDTQYF. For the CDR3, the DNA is TGTGCCAGCTCACCGTTTGAGACGGGGGTAGGAGATACGCAGTATTTT. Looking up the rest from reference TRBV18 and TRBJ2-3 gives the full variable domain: NAGVMQNPRHLVRRRGQEARLRCSPMKGHSHVYWYRQLPEEGLKFMVYLQKENIIDESGMPKERFSAEFPKEGPSILRIQQVVRGDSAAYFCASSPFETGVGDTQYFGPGTRLTVL.

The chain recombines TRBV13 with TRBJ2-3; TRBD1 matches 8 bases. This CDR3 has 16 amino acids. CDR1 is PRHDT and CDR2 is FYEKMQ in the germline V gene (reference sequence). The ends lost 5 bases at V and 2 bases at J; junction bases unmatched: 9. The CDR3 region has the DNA TGTGCCAGCAGCATACCCCAGGGGGCGACCACAGATACGCAGTATTTT. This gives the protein CASSIPQGATTDTQYF.

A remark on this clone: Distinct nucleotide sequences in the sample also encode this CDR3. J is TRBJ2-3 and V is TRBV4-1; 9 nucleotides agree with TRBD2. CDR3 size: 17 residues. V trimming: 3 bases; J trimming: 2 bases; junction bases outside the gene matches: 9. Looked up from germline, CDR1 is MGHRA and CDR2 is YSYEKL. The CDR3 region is CASSHVDSGGTTDTQYF. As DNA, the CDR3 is TGCGCCAGCAGCCACGTTGATAGCGGGGGAACCACAGATACGCAGTATTTT.

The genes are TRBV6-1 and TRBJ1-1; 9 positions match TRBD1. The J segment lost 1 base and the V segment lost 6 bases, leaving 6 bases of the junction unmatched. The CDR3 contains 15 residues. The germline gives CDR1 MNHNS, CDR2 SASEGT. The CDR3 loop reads CASRRDRVANTEAFF. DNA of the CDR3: TGTGCCAGCAGGCGGGACAGGGTCGCGAACACTGAAGCTTTCTTT.

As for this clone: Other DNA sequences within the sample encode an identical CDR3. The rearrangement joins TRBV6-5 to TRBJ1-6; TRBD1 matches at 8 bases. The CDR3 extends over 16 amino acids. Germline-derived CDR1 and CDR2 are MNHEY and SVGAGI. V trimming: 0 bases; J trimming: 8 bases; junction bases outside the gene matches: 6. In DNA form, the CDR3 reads TGTGCCAGCAGTTACTCAGCCAGGGGGCATGATTCACCCCTCCACTTT. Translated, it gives CASSYSARGHDSPLHF.

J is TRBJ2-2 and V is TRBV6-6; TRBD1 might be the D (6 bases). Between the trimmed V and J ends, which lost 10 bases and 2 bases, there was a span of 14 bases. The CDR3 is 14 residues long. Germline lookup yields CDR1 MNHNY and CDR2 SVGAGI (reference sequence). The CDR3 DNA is TGTGCCATCAGACCGGGACAAAACACCGGGGAGCTGTTTTTT. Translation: CAIRPGQNTGELFF.